Here is one T cell receptor (beta chain) with its context. Only in-frame clones appear in the TCRdb table, and some are missing; sequencing was by immunoSEQ multiplex PCR. Of roughly 110,000 clones listed, 82% were seen once; the top ten hold 7% to 9.5%. The sample comes from a study of blood T cell repertoires in COVID-19. V gave up 3 bases and J gave up 0 bases, with 15 bases separating them. Germline assignment: CDR1 LNHDA and CDR2 SQIVND (reference sequence). The CDR3 runs 17 residues. The specimen was peripheral blood. The chain is built from TRBV19 and TRBJ2-1; possibly TRBD2 for D (7 bases). The TCR sequence derives from a man aged 65 to 79 with acute or convalescent COVID-19. CDR3 nucleotide sequence: TGTGCCAGTAGTATCTCGGGGGGCGGGAGCTCCTACAATGAGCAGTTCTTC. Protein sequence: CASSISGGGSSYNEQFF. Variable domain in full (rest from reference TRBV19 and TRBJ2-1): DGGITQSPKYLFRKEGQNVTLSCEQNLNHDAMYWYRQDPGQGLRLIYYSQIVNDFQKGDIAEGYSVSREKKESFPLTVTSAQKNPTAFYLCASSISGGGSSYNEQFFGPGTRLTVL.